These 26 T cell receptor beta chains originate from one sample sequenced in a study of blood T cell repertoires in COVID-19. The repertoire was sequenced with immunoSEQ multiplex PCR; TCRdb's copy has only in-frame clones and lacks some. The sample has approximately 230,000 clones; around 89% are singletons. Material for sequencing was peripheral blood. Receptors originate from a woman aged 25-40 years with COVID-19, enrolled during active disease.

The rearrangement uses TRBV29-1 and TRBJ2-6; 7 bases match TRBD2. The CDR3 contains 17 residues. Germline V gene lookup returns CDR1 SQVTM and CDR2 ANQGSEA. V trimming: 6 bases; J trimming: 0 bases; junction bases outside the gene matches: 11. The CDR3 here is CSVTGGRQSSGANVLTF. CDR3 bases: TGCAGCGTGACGGGGGGTCGACAGAGCTCTGGGGCCAACGTCCTGACTTTC.

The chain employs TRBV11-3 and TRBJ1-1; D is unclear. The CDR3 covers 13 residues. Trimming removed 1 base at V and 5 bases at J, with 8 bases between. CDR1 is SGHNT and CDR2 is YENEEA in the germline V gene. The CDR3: CASSLGRGTEAFF. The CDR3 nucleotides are TGTGCCAGCAGCTTAGGTCGAGGGACTGAAGCTTTCTTT.

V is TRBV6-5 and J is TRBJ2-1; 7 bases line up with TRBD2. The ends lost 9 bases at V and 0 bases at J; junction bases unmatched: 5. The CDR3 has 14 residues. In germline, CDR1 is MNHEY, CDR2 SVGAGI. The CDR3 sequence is CASSPGGSYNEQFF. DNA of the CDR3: TGTGCCAGTTCCCCGGGGGGCTCCTACAATGAGCAGTTCTTC.

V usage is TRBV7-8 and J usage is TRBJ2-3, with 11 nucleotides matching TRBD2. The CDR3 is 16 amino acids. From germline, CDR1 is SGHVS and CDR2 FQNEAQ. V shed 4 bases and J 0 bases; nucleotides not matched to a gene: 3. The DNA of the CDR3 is TGTGCCAGCAGCTCCTTAGCGGGAGGGAGCACAGATACGCAGTATTTT. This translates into CASSSLAGGSTDTQYF. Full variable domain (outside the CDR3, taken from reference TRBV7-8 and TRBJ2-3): GAGVSQSPRYKVAKRGQDVALRCDPISGHVSLFWYQQALGQGPEFLTYFQNEAQLDKSGLPSDRFFAERPEGSVSTLKIQRTQQEDSAVYLCASSSLAGGSTDTQYFGPGTRLTVL.

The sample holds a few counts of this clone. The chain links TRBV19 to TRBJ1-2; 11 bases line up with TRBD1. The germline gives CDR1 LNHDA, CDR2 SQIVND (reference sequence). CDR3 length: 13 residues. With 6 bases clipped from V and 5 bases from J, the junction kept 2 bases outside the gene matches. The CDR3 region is CASSGTGGYGYTF. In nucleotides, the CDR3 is TGTGCCAGTAGCGGGACAGGGGGTTATGGCTACACCTTC.

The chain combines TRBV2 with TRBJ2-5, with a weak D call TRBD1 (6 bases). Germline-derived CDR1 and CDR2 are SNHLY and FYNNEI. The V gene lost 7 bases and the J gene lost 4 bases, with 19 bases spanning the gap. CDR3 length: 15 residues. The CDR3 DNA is TGTGCCAGCACGCGGATTGCTTCCAGGGGAGAGACCCAGTACTTC. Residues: CASTRIASRGETQYF. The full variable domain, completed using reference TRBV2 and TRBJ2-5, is EPEVTQTPSHQVTQMGQEVILRCVPISNHLYFYWYRQILGQKVEFLVSFYNNEISEKSEIFDDQFSVERPDGSNFTLKIRSTKLEDSAMYFCASTRIASRGETQYFGPGTRLLVL.

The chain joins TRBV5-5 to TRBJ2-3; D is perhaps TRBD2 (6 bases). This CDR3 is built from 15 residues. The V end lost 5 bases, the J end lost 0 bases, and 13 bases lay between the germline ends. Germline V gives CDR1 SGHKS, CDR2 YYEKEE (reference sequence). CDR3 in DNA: TGTGCCAGCAGTTTGACTAGGACTAGCACAGATACGCAGTATTTT. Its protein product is CASSLTRTSTDTQYF.

The CDR3 protein is CSASRPGQGATGELFF. CDR3 in DNA: TGCAGTGCTAGTCGTCCGGGACAGGGGGCCACCGGGGAGCTGTTTTTT. This rearrangement joins TRBV20-1 to TRBJ2-2; TRBD1 matches 12 bases. V gave up 3 bases and J gave up 4 bases; unmatched junction bases: 6. Per germline, CDR1 DFQATT and CDR2 SNEGSKA (reference sequence). The CDR3 is 16 amino acids.

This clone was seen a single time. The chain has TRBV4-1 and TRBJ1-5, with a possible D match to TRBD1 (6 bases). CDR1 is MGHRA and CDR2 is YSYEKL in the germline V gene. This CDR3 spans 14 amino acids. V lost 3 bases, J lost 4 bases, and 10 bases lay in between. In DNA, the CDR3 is TGCGCCAGCAGCCACAATCAGGGGAATCAGCCCCAGCATTTT. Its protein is CASSHNQGNQPQHF.

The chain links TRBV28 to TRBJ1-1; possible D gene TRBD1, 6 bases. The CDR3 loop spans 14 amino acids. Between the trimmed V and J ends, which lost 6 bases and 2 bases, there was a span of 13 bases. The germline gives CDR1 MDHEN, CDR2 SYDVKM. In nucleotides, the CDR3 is TGTGCCAGCAGCGACCCTGGGGGCAACACTGAAGCTTTCTTT. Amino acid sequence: CASSDPGGNTEAFF.

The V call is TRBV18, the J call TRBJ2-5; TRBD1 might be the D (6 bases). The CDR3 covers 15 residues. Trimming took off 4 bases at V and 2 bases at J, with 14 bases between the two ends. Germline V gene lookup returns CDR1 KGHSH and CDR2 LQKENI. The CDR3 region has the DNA TGTGCCAGCTCACTCGCACCCGGACAGCAAGAGACCCAGTACTTC. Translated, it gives CASSLAPGQQETQYF.

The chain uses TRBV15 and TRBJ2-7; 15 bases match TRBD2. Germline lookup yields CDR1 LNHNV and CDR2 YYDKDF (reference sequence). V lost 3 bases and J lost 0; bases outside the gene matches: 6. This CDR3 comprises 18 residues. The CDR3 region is CATSRGLAGGSSSYEQYF. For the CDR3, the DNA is TGTGCCACCAGCAGGGGACTAGCGGGGGGATCTAGCTCCTACGAGCAGTACTTC.

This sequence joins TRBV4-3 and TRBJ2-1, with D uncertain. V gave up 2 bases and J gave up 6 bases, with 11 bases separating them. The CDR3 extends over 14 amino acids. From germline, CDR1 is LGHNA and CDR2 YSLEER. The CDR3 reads CASSQQRRLNEQFF. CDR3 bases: TGCGCCAGCAGCCAACAGAGACGACTCAATGAGCAGTTCTTC.

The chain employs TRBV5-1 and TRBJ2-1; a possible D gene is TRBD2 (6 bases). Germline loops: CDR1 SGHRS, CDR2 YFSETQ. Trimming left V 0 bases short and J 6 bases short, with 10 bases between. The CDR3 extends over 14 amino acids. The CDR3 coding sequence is TGCGCCAGCAGCTTGGTTCAGGAGGGCAATGAGCAGTTCTTC. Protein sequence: CASSLVQEGNEQFF.

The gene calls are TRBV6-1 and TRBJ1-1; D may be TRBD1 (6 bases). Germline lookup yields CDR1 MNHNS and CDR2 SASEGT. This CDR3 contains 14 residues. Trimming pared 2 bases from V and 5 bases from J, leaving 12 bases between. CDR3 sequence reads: CASSEPGGKTEAFF. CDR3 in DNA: TGTGCCAGCAGTGAACCGGGGGGCAAAACTGAAGCTTTCTTT.

The CDR3, as DNA: TGTGCCAGCAGCCTACGACTAGAAGGGTATGAGCAGTTCTTC. This translates into CASSLRLEGYEQFF. This chain joins TRBV7-2 and TRBJ2-1; D perhaps matches TRBD2 (6 bases). Trimming cost V 5 bases and J 8 bases, with 16 bases left between them. The germline V gene encodes CDR1 SGHTA and CDR2 FQGNSA. This CDR3 region has 14 residues.

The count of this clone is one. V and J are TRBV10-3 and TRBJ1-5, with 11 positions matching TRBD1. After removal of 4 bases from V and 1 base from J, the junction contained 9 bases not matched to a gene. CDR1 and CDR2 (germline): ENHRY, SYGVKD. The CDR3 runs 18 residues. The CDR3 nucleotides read TGTGCCATCAGTGCCAGGGGACAGGGGGGGGTCAGCAATCAGCCCCAGCATTTT. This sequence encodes CAISARGQGGVSNQPQHF.

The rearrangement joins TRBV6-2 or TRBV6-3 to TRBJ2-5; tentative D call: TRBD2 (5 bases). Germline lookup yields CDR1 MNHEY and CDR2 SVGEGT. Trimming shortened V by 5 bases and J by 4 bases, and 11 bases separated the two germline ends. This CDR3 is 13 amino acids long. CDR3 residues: CASSLEVGETQYF. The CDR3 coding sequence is TGTGCCAGCAGTCTGGAGGTGGGAGAGACCCAGTACTTC.

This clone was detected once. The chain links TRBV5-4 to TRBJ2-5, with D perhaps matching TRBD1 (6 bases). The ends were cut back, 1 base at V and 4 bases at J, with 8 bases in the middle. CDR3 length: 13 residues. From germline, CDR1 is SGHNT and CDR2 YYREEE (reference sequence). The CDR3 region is CASSLLGGETQYF. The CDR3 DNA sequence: TGTGCCAGCAGCTTGCTAGGGGGAGAGACCCAGTACTTC.

CDR3 loop: CASSPRQGAGNQPQHF. CDR3 sequence (DNA): TGCGCCAGCAGCCCCCGACAGGGGGCCGGCAATCAGCCCCAGCATTTT. J is TRBJ1-5 and V is TRBV4-1; 10 positions match TRBD1. The trim removed 4 bases at V and 2 bases at J, leaving 5 bases unmatched. Germline V gene sequence: CDR1 MGHRA, CDR2 YSYEKL. This CDR3 has 16 residues.

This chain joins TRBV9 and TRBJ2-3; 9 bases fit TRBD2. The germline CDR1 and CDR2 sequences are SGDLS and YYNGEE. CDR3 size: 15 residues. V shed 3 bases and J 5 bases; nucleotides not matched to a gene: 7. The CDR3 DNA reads TGTGCCAGCAGCGCCCTAGCGGGGACGGGAGATACGCAGTATTTT. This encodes CASSALAGTGDTQYF.

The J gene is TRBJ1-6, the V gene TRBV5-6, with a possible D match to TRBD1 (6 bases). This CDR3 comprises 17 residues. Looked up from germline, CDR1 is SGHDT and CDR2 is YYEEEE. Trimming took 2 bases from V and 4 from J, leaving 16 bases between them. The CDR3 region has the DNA TGTGCCAGCAGCTTTTACCCAGGGGCCTATTATAATTCACCCCTCCACTTT. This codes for CASSFYPGAYYNSPLHF. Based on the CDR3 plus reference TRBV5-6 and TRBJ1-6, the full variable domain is DAGVTQSPTHLIKTRGQQVTLRCSPKSGHDTVSWYQQALGQGPQFIFQYYEEEERQRGNFPDRFSGHQFPNYSSELNVNALLLGDSALYLCASSFYPGAYYNSPLHFGNGTRLTVT.

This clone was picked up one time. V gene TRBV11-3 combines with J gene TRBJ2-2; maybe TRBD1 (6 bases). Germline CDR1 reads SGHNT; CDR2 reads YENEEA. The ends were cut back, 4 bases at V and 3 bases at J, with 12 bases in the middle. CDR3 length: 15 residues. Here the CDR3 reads CASSWDPGDTGELFF. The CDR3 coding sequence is TGTGCCAGCAGCTGGGACCCAGGGGACACCGGGGAGCTGTTTTTT. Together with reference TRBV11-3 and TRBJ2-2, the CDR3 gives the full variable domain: EAGVVQSPRYKIIEKKQPVAFWCNPISGHNTLYWYLQNLGQGPELLIRYENEEAVDDSQLPKDRFSAERLKGVDSTLKIQPAELGDSAVYLCASSWDPGDTGELFFGEGSRLTVL.

The CDR3 sequence is CASSREWADTQYF. CDR3 DNA: TGTGCCAGCAGCCGGGAATGGGCAGATACGCAGTATTTT. This rearrangement joins TRBV11-3 to TRBJ2-3, with D tentatively TRBD2 (5 bases). Germline V gene data show CDR1 as SGHNT and CDR2 as YENEEA. This CDR3 comprises 13 residues. Trimming left V 5 bases short and J 4 bases short, with 10 bases between.

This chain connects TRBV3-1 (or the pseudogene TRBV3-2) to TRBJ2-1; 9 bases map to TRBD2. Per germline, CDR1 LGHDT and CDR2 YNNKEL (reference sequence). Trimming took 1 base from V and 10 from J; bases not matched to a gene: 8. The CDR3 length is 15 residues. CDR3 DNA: TGTGCCAGCAGCCAAGCTTGGCGGGGGGGCTTCGAGCAGTTCTTC. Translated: CASSQAWRGGFEQFF.

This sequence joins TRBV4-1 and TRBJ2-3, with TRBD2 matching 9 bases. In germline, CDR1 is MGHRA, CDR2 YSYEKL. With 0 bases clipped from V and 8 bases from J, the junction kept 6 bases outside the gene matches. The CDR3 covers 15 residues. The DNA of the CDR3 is TGCGCCAGCAGCCAAGATTTAGCGGGAGCGGCTACGCAGTATTTT. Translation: CASSQDLAGAATQYF.